This TCR beta chain appears in the sequencing data of a study of OX40 agonist ivuxolimab in advanced cancers. Overall study context: In this cohort, patients received ivuxolimab, an agonistic anti-OX40 (CD134) antibody.

The CDR3 has 12 residues. The V and J ends lost 5 bases and 6 bases respectively, with 10 bases between them. From germline, CDR1 is SGHTA and CDR2 FQGNSA. Using immunoSEQ multiplex PCR, the repertoire was profiled, and TCRdb retains in-frame clones only, with some absent. Found here are approximately 100,000 clones, about 90% of them singletons; the top ten hold approximately 0.8%. The V and J genes are TRBV7-2 and TRBJ1-1; D is ambiguous. The sequence derives from an adult with an advanced solid tumor such as melanoma, head and neck, liver or kidney cancer. Sample: CD4+ or CD8+ T cells sorted from blood, taken in a trial of the OX40 agonist ivuxolimab. The CDR3 loop reads CASSRREPEAFF. The DNA for the CDR3 is TGTGCCAGCAGCCGACGGGAACCTGAAGCTTTCTTT.